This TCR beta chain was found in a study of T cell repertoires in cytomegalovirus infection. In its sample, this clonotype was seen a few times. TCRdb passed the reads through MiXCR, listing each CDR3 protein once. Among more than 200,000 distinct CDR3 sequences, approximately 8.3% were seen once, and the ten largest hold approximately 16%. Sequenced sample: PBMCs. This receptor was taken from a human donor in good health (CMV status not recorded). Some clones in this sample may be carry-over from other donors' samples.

CDR3 nucleotide sequence: TGCGCCAGCAGCTACCTCAGGGAAACCGGTGGCACTGAAGCTTTCTTT. Protein: CASSYLRETGGTEAFF. The gene calls are TRBV4-1 and TRBJ1-1; possibly TRBD1 for D (5 bases). The CDR3 spans 16 residues. From germline, CDR1 is MGHRA and CDR2 YSYEKL. Trimming removed 5 bases at V and 4 bases at J, with 20 bases between.